In its sample, the clone carrying this T cell receptor beta chain was seen a few times. The antigen remains undetermined. Collection of roughly 9.6 milliliters of peripheral blood was performed for each donor. The data belong to a study of blood T cells in healthy people across ages. Primed by a sample-barcoded 5' primer and a J-beta primer mix, a second PCR proceeded for 7 to 11 cycles. Via MiXCR, TCRdb re-called the 5' RACE reads, giving one row per CDR3 protein. The table records approximately 800,000 distinct CDR3 sequences, roughly 25% of them present only once. Study outcomes and limitations: In long-lived donors, naive CD4+ cell counts and diversity exceeded those of aged donors.

These data were also filed under a second study, of T cells of mothers and their children. That work states: The output of TCR recombination is shaped by thymic selection similarly in related and unrelated pairs. Slightly higher, non-significant overlap characterized related mother-child pairs relative to unrelated pairs.

Specimen: blood. This TCR was sampled from a boy younger than 18 in good health.

CDR3 amino acids: CASSDRQAGLGEQYF. CDR3 DNA sequence: TGTGCCAGCAGCGACCGACAGGCCGGGTTGGGAGAGCAGTACTTC. The chain links TRBV9 to TRBJ2-7; D possibly corresponds to TRBD1 (6 bases). There are 15 residues in the CDR3. V was clipped by 3 bases and J by 7 bases, with 20 bases between them. Germline loops: CDR1 SGDLS, CDR2 YYNGEE.